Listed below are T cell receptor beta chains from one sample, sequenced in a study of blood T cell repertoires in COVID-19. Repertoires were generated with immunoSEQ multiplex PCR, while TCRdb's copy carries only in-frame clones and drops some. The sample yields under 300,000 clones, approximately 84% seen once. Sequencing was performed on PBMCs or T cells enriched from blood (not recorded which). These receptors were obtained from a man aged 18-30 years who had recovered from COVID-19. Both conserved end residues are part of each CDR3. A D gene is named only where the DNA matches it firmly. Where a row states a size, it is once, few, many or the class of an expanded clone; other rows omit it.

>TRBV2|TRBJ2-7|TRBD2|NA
TGTGCCAGCAGTGAAGCGACACTTCTAGCGGGATTGTACGAGCAGTACTTC
CASSEATLLAGLYEQYF
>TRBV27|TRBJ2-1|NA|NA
TGTGCCAGCAGTTTAAGAGGGGGCTCCTACAATGAGCAGTTCTTC
CASSLRGGSYNEQFF
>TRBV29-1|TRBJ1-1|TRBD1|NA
TGCAGCGCGTCCAGGGGGCTGTTGAACACTGAAGCTTTCTTT
CSASRGLLNTEAFF
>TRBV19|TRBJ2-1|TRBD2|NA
TGTGCCAGTAGTATGGGACTAGCTGGGGGCTACAATGAGCAGTTCTTC
CASSMGLAGGYNEQFF
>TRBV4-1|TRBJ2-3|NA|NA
TGCGCCAGCAGCCATATATGGAGGGGGCCCACCACGACAGATACGCAGTATTTT
CASSHIWRGPTTTDTQYF
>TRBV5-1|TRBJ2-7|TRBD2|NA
TGCGCCAGCAGCTTGTATAGCGGGCCCTACGAGCAGTACTTC
CASSLYSGPYEQYF
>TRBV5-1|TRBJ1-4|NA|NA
TGCGCCAGCAGCCGGGGGACCTTTAATGAAAAACTGTTTTTT
CASSRGTFNEKLFF
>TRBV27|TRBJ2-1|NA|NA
TGTGCCAGCAGTCGATTAGCGGAGCGATACAATGAGCAGTTCTTC
CASSRLAERYNEQFF
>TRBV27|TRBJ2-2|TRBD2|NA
TGTGCCAGCAGTTTTGGGACTAGCGGGGGGTCCGGGGAGCTGTTTTTT
CASSFGTSGGSGELFF
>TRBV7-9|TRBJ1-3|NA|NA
TGTGCCAGCAACAAAAGGGGGTCAGGAAACACCATATATTTT
CASNKRGSGNTIYF
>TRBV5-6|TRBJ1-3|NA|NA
TGTGCCAGCAGGGAACGGGGTATCTCTGGAAACACCATATATTTT
CASRERGISGNTIYF
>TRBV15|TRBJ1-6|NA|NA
TGTGCCACCAGCAGAGGAGAAGGAGCCTATAATTCACCCCTCCACTTT
CATSRGEGAYNSPLHF
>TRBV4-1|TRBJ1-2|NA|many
TGCGCCAGCAGCCAAGTGGTGAGGGCGTACGGCTACACCTTC
CASSQVVRAYGYTF
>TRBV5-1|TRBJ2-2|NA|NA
TGCGCCAGCAGCTTGGTAGGGGGGGCCGCCGGGGAGCTGTTTTTT
CASSLVGGAAGELFF
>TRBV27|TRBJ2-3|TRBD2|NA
TGTGCCAGCAGTTTACTGGGTAGCGGGGGGGTGGATACGCAGTATTTT
CASSLLGSGGVDTQYF
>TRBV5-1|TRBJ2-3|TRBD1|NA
TGCGCCAGCAGCCCGGACAGGGAAAGAGATACGCAGTATTTT
CASSPDRERDTQYF
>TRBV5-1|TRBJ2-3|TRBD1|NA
TGCGCCAGCAGCTTGGATCCGGGACAGGCCCCCACAGATACGCAGTATTTT
CASSLDPGQAPTDTQYF
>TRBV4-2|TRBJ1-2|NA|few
TGTGCCAGCAGCTTACCAGGGAACTATGGCTACACCTTC
CASSLPGNYGYTF
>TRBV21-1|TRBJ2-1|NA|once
TGTGCCAGCAGCAAAAGGGGGGGCGACTCCTACAATGAGCAGTTCTTC
CASSKRGGDSYNEQFF
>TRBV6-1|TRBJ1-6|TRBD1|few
TGTGCCAGCAGTGAAGGGGTAGGGACAGGGAATTCACCCCTCCACTTT
CASSEGVGTGNSPLHF
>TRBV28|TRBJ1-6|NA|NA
TGTGCCAGTTTGCCCCTGGACACAAATTCGGCCCTCCACTTT
CASLPLDTNSALHF
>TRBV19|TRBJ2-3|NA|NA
TGTGCCAGTAGCCCGGCGGGGCGGAGAACAGATACGCAGTATTTT
CASSPAGRRTDTQYF
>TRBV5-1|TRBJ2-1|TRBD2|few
TGCGCCAGCACCTGGGAAGTAGCGGGAGTTCCCGAGCAGTTCTTC
CASTWEVAGVPEQFF
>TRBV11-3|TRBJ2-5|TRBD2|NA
TGTGCCAGCAGCCCCCCTATTAGCGGGAGGGCCTGGGAGACCCAGTACTTC
CASSPPISGRAWETQYF
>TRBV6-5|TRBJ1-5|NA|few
TGTGCCAGCAGTTACCGGACAGCTGAGTTTCCCCAGCATTTT
CASSYRTAEFPQHF
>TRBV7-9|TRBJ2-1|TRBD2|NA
TGTGCCAGCAGCTCCCCTAGCGGGGGGGGCCGCAATGAGCAGTTCTTC
CASSSPSGGGRNEQFF
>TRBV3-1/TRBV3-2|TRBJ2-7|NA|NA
TGTGCCAGCAGCCCTGCACTTTCCTACGAGCAGTACTTC
CASSPALSYEQYF
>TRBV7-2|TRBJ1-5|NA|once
TGTGCCAGCAGCTTAGGGGGGACACCTTATAGCAATCAGCCCCAGCATTTT
CASSLGGTPYSNQPQHF
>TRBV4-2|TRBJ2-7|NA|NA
TGTGCCAGCAGCCAAGATCTCATGGCCGCCGATAATTACGAGCAGTACTTC
CASSQDLMAADNYEQYF
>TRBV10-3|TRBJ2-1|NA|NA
TGTGCCATCACCCAGGGTACCTCCTACAATGAGCAGTTCTTC
CAITQGTSYNEQFF
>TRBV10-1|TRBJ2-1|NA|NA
TGCGCCAGCACCGATAATCGGAATGAGCAGTTCTTC
CASTDNRNEQFF
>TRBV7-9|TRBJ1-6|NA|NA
TGTGCCAGCAGCCTAACCCTAAACAGGGTTAGGACCTATAATTCACCCCTCCACTTT
CASSLTLNRVRTYNSPLHF
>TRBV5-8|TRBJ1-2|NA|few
TGTGCCAGCAGCTTGCAGGGGACCGACTATGGCTACACCTTC
CASSLQGTDYGYTF
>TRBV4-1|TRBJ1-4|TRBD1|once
TGCGCCAGCAGCGCCGGGACAGGGAGTGAAAAACTGTTTTTT
CASSAGTGSEKLFF
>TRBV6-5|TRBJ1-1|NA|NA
TGTGCCAGCCGACCATTCAGGGTTACCACTGAAGCTTTCTTT
CASRPFRVTTEAFF
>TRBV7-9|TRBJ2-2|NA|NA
TGTGCCAGCAGCTTCGGGGCGAACACCGGGGAGCTGTTTTTT
CASSFGANTGELFF
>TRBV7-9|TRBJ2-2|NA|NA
TGTGCCAGCAGACCCGGGGAGTCCGGGGAGCTGTTTTTT
CASRPGESGELFF
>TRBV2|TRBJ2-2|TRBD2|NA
TGTGCCAGCAGTATCATTAGGACTAGCGGGACCACCGGGGAGCTGTTTTTT
CASSIIRTSGTTGELFF
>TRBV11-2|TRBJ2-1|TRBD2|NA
TGTGCCAGCAGCTTAGGTTTCTTGGGCGGGGGGGGCTACAATGAGCAGTTCTTC
CASSLGFLGGGGYNEQFF
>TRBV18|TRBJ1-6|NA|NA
TGTGCCAGCTCACCGAACAGCTTTCAAAACGCGAATTCACCCCTCCACTTT
CASSPNSFQNANSPLHF
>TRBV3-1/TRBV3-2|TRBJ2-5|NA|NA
TGTGCCAGCAGCCAAGGGACTAACCAAGAGACCCAGTACTTC
CASSQGTNQETQYF
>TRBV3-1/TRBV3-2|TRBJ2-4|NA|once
TGTGCCAGCAGCCAAGAAACGAAGGGGAACATTCAGTACTTC
CASSQETKGNIQYF
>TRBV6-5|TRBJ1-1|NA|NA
TGTGCCAGCAGGGGGAGACCTGAAGCTTTCTTT
CASRGRPEAFF
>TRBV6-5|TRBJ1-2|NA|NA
TGTGCCAGCAGTAGGGGGACAAACTATGGCTACACCTTC
CASSRGTNYGYTF
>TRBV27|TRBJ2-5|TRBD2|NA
TGTGCCAGCAGTGCCCTGACTAGCGGGAGGGCGGGGACCCAGTACTTC
CASSALTSGRAGTQYF
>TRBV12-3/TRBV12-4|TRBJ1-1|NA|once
TGTGCCAGCAGTAGGGGGAGGGATCAAGCTTTCTTT
CASSRGRDQAFF
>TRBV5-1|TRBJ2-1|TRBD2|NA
TGCGCCAGCAGCTTCCAGGTAGCGGGCACCTACAATGAGCAGTTCTTC
CASSFQVAGTYNEQFF
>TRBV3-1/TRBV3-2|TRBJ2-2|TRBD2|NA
TGTGCCAGCAGCCCCCTAGCGGGGGGCGAAACGGGCACCGGGGAGCTGTTTTTT
CASSPLAGGETGTGELFF
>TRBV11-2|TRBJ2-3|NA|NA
TGTGCCAGCAGCTTAGCTGACACGGGCACAGATACGCAGTATTTT
CASSLADTGTDTQYF
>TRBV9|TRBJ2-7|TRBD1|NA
TGTGCCAGCAGCCCCGGACCGGGACAGAGCTACGAGCAGTACTTC
CASSPGPGQSYEQYF
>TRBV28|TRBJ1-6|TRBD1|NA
TGTGCCAGCAGTTTGGGGGAGATTGACAGGGCTCGATCACCCCTCCACTTT
CASSLGEIDRARSPLHF
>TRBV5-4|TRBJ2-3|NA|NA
TGTGCCAGCGGCGGAACAGATACGCAGTATTTT
CASGGTDTQYF
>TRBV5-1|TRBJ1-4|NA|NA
TGCGCCAGCAGCCCGGCGGTGGCAACTAATGAAAAACTGTTTTTT
CASSPAVATNEKLFF
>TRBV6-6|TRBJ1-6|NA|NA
TGTGCCAGCAGCCGCAGTTTGGGGCAGACTTCACCCCTCCACTTT
CASSRSLGQTSPLHF
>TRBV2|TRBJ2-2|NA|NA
TGTGCCAGCGCTTATGGGGCCCCTGAGACCGGGGAGCTGTTTTTT
CASAYGAPETGELFF
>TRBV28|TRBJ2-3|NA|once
TGTGCCAGCAGCAGGCGATACACAGATACGCAGTATTTT
CASSRRYTDTQYF
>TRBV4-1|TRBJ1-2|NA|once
TGCGCCAGCAGCCAAGAAATAGGTGGGGGAGGGTATGGCTACACCTTC
CASSQEIGGGGYGYTF
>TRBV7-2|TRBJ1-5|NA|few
TGTGCCAGCAGCTTAGGGTCGGAGCAGCCCCAGCATTTT
CASSLGSEQPQHF
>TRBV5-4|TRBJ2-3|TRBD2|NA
TGTGCCAGCAGCTTGCTTTCGGCGGGAGCGGGCACAGATACGCAGTATTTT
CASSLLSAGAGTDTQYF
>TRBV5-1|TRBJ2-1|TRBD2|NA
TGCGCCAGCAGCTTGGGGACTAGCGGGGGGGCCGAGAATGAGCAGTTCTTC
CASSLGTSGGAENEQFF